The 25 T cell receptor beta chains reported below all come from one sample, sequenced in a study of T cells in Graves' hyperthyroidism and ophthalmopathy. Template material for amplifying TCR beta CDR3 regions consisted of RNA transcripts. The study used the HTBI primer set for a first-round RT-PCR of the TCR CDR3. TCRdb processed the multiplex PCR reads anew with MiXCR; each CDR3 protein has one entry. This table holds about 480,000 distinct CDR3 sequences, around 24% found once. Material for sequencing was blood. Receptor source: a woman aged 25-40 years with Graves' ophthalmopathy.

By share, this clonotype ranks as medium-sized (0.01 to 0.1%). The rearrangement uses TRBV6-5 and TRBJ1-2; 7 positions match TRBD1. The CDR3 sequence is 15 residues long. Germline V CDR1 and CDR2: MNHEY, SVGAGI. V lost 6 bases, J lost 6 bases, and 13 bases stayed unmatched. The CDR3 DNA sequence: TGTGCCAGCAGCGTGTGGACAGGTGGTGGTGATGGCTACACCTTC. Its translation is CASSVWTGGGDGYTF.

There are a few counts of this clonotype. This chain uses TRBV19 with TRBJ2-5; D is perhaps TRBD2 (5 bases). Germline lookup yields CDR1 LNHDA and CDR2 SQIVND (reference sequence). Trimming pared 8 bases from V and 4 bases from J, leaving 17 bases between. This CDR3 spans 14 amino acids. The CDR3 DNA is TGTGCCAGTTCCATTCTAGCTCGTCCAGAGACCCAGTACTTC. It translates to CASSILARPETQYF.

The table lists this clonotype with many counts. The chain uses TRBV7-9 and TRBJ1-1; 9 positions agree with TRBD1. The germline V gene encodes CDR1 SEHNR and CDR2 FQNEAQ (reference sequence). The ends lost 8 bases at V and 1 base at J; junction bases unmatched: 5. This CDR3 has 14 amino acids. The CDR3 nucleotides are TGTGCCAGCGGGACAGGGTTCGGGAACACTGAAGCTTTCTTT. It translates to CASGTGFGNTEAFF.

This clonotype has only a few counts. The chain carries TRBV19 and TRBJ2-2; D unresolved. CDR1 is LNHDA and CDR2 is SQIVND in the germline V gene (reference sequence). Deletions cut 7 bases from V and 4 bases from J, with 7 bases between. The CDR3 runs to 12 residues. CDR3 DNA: TGTGCCAGTAATCCGGGCACCGGGGAGCTGTTTTTT. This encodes CASNPGTGELFF.

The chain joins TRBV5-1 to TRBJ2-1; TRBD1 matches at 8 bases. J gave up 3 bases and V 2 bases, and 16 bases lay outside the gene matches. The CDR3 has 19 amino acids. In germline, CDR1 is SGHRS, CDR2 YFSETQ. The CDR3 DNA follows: TGCGCCAGCAGCTTACCCAAGAGGACAGGGTCACTCCTCTACAATGAGCAGTTCTTC. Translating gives CASSLPKRTGSLLYNEQFF.

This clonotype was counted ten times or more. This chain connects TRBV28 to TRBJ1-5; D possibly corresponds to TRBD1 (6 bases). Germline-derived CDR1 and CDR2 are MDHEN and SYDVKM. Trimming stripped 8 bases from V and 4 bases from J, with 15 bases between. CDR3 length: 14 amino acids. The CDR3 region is CASLRQAENQPQHF. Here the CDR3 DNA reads TGTGCCAGCCTTCGACAGGCCGAAAATCAGCCCCAGCATTTT. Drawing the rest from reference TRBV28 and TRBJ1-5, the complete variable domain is DVKVTQSSRYLVKRTGEKVFLECVQDMDHENMFWYRQDPGLGLRLIYFSYDVKMKEKGDIPEGYSVSREKKERFSLILESASTNQTSMYLCASLRQAENQPQHFGDGTRLSIL.

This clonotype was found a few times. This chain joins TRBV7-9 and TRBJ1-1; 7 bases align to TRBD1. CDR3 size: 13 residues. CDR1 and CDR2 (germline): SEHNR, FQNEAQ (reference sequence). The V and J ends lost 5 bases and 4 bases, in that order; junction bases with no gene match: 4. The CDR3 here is CASSGGTATEAFF. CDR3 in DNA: TGTGCCAGCAGCGGAGGGACAGCCACTGAAGCTTTCTTT.

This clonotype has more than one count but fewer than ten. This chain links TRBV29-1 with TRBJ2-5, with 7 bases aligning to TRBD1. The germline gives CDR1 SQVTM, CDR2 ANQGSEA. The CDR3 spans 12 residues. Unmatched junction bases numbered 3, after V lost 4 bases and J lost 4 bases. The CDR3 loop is CSVAYRGETQYF. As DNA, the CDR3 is TGCAGCGTTGCATACAGGGGAGAGACCCAGTACTTC.

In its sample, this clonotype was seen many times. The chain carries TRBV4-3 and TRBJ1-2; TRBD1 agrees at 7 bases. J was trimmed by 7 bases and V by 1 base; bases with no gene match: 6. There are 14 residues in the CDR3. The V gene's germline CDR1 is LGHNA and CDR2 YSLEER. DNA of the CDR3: TGCGCCAGCAGCCAAGGACAGGGCGGCGCTGGCTACACCTTC. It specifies CASSQGQGGAGYTF.

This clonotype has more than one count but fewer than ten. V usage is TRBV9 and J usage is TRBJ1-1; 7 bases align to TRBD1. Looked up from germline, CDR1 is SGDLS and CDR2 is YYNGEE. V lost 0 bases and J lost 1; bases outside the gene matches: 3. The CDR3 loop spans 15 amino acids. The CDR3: CASSVDPGGNTEAFF. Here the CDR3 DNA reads TGTGCCAGCAGCGTAGACCCAGGGGGGAACACTGAAGCTTTCTTT.

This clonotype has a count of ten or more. CDR3 DNA sequence: TGTGCCAGCGGAGAGCCGTCCTACGAGCAGTACTTC. Translated, it gives CASGEPSYEQYF. The V and J genes are TRBV6-5 and TRBJ2-7; D unclear. The CDR3 totals 12 residues. The V end lost 8 bases, the J end lost 1 base, and 9 bases lay between the germline ends. Looked up from germline, CDR1 is MNHEY and CDR2 is SVGAGI.

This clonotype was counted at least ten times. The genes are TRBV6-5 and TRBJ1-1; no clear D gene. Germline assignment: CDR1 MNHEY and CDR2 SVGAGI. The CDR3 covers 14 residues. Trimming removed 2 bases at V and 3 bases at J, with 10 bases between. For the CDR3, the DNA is TGTGCCAGCAGTTACGGCAGGCCAGACACTGAAGCTTTCTTT. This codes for CASSYGRPDTEAFF.

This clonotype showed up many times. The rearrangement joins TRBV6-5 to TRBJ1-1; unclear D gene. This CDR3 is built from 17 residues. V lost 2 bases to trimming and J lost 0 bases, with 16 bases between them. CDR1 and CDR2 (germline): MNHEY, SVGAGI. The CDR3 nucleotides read TGTGCCAGCAGTTACCCGGATCATAAGACGATGAACACTGAAGCTTTCTTT. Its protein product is CASSYPDHKTMNTEAFF.

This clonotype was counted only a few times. The CDR3: CASSQRILVNTEAFF. The CDR3 nucleotides read TGTGCCAGCAGCCAGAGGATTTTAGTGAACACTGAAGCTTTCTTT. The chain has TRBV11-2 and TRBJ1-1; D is uncertain. The CDR3 has 15 residues. Trimming stripped 5 bases from V and 0 bases from J, with 13 bases between. Germline CDR1 and CDR2: SGHAT and FQNNGV.

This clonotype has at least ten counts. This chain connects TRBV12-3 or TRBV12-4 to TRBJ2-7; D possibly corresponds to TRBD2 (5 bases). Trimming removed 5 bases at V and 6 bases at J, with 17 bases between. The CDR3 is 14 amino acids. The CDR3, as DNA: TGTGCCAGCAGTCGCTTACGGGAATTTAGCGAGCAGTACTTC. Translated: CASSRLREFSEQYF.

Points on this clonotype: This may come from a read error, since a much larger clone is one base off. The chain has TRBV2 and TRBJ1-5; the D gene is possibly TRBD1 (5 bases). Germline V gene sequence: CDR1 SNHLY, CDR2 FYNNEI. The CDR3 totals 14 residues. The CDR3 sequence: CTSSQGPDNQPQHF. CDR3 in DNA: TGTACCAGCAGTCAGGGCCCTGACAATCAGCCCCAGCATTTT.

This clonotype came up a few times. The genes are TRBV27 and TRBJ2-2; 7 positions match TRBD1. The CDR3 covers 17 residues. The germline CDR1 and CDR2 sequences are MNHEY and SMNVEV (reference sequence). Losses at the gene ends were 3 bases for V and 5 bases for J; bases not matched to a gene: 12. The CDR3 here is CASSLYLGGGGTGELFF. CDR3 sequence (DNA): TGTGCCAGCAGTTTGTATTTAGGGGGCGGAGGAACCGGGGAGCTGTTTTTT.

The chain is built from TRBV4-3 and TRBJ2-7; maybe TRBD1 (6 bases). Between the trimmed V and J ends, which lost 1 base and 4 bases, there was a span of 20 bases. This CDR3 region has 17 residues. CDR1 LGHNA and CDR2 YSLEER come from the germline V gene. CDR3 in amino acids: CASSQVLGAGVLYEQYF. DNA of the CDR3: TGCGCCAGCAGCCAAGTGCTCGGGGCAGGGGTATTGTACGAGCAGTACTTC.

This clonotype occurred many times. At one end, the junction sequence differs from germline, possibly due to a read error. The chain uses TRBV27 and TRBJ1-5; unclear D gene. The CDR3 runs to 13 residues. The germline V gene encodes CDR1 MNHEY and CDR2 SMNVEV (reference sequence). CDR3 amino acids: CASSSNSNQPLHF. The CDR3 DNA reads TGTGCCAGCAGTTCCAATAGCAATCAGCCCCTGCATTTT.

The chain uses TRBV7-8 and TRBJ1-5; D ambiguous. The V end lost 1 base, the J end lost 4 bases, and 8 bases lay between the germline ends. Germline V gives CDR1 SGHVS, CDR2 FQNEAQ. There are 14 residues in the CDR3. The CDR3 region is CASSLEDRNQPQHF. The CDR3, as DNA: TGTGCCAGCAGCTTAGAAGATCGAAATCAGCCCCAGCATTTT.

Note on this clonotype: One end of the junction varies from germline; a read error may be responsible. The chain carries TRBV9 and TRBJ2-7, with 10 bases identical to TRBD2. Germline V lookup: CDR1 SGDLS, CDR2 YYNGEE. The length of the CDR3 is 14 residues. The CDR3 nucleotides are TGTGCCGGCAGCGTAGAAAGCGGGAGGGCGAAGCAGTACTTC. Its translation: CAGSVESGRAKQYF.

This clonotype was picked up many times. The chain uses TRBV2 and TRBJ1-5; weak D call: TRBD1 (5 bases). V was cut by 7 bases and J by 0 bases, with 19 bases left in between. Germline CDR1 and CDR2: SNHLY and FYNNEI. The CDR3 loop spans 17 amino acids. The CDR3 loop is CASKERDGRYSNQPQHF. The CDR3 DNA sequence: TGTGCCAGCAAGGAAAGGGACGGCCGGTATAGCAATCAGCCCCAGCATTTT.

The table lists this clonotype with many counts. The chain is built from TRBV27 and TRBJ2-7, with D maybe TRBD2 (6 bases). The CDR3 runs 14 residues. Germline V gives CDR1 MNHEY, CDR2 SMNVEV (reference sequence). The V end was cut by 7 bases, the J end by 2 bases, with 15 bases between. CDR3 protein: CASIGTQTPYEQYF. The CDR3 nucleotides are TGTGCCAGCATCGGGACTCAAACCCCCTACGAGCAGTACTTC.

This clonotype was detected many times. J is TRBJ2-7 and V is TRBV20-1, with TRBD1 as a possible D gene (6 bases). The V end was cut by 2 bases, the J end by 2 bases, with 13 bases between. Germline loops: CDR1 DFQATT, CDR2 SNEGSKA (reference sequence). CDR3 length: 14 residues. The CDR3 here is CSARPGQTPYEQYF. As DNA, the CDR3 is TGCAGTGCTAGACCTGGACAGACACCCTACGAGCAGTACTTC.

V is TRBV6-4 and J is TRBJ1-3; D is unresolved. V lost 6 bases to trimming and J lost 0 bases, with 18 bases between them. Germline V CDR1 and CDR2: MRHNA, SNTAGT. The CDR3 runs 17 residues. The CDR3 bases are TGTGCCAGCAGCGTTTCTTTTGGGCCTTTCTCTGGAAACACCATATATTTT. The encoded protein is CASSVSFGPFSGNTIYF.